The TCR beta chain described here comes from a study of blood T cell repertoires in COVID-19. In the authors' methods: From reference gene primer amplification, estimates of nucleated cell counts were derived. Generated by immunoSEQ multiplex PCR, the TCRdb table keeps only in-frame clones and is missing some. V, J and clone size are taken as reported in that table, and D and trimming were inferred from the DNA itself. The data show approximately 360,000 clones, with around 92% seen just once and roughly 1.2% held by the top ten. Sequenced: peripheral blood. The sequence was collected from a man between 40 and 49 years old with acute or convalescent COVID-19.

This CDR3 is CASSLRSGANEQFF. As DNA, the CDR3 is TGTGCCAGCAGTTTGAGGTCAGGGGCGAATGAGCAGTTCTTC. The chain employs TRBV6-2 or TRBV6-3 and TRBJ2-1, with D perhaps matching TRBD1 (6 bases). V lost 4 bases and J 7 bases, leaving 14 bases between the germline ends. Germline V gives CDR1 MNHEY, CDR2 SVGEGT. The CDR3 is 14 amino acids.